This T cell receptor (beta chain) was retrieved from a study of blood T cell repertoires in COVID-19. About the research overall: The United States, Italy and Spain supplied acute and convalescent COVID-19 samples. PBMCs, B-cell-depleted T cells, or T cells were the source of the cDNA or gDNA that made up the material.

In the study's own analysis: Amplification of reference gene primers provided the estimated nucleated cell counts. TCRdb keeps only in-frame clones here, not all; method: immunoSEQ multiplex PCR. That table supplies the V and J calls and clone size; D and trimming were determined from the DNA. The repertoire has 200,000 to 250,000 clones, 80% to 95% of them found once; the top ten carry about 0.8%. In germline, CDR1 is GTSNPN, CDR2 SVGIG (reference sequence). The CDR3 consists of 11 residues. V dropped 8 bases and J dropped 7 bases, with 14 bases sitting between them. The clonotype comes from a man aged 55-75 years with COVID-19, enrolled during active disease. The specimen was peripheral blood. V is TRBV30 and J is TRBJ1-1; unclear D gene. For the CDR3, the DNA is TGTGCCACAAGGGTCGGAGGTGAAGCTTTCTTT. Amino acid sequence: CATRVGGEAFF.